This TCR beta chain was recorded in a study of vaccination and CD4 T cells after COVID-19. Study summary: Overlapping peptides covering the spike proteins of SARS-CoV-2, HCoV-NL63, HCoV-OC43 and HCoV-229E were added to stimulate cells. Cultures acting as controls obtained a CEFX pool, an HIV-1 Nef pool, or no peptide.

Remarks on this clonotype: Its target is not known.

Cultured CD4+ T cell DNA was sequenced using the Oncomine TCR Beta short-read assay. Cultures of CD4+ T cells served as the source for extracting genomic DNA. TCRdb ran MiXCR on the PCR reads and lists one entry per CDR3 protein. The table records 15,000 to 25,000 distinct CDR3 sequences, about 61% of them present only once. Noted treatment: approximately nine-day PBMC culture with coronavirus spike peptide pools or control peptides (ViraFEST assay). Germline V CDR1 and CDR2: SEHNR, FQNEAQ (reference sequence). Trimming pared 5 bases from V and 2 bases from J, leaving 12 bases between. The CDR3 consists of 14 residues.

The sequence derives from a human donor who had recovered from COVID-19. Sequenced sample: CD4+ T cells from blood, cultured in vitro. This sequence joins TRBV7-9 and TRBJ1-1; D unresolved. This CDR3 reads CASSLNRPNTEAFF. For the CDR3, the DNA is TGTGCCAGCAGCCTAAATCGGCCCAACACTGAAGCTTTCTTT.